The 30 T cell receptor beta chains presented below share a single source sample, sequenced in a study of blood T cells in healthy people across ages. A second PCR, run for roughly 7 to 11 cycles, used a sample-barcoded 5' primer plus a J-beta primer mix. TCRdb reprocessed the 5' RACE reads via MiXCR and lists one record per CDR3 protein. The profile shows over 950,000 distinct CDR3 sequences, roughly 51% of them singletons. The sample was blood. The source of these receptors is a woman in her fifties or sixties in good health.

V usage is TRBV12-5 and J usage is TRBJ2-3; 10 bases fit TRBD2. The length of the CDR3 is 16 residues. V was clipped by 0 bases and J by 2 bases; unmatched bases: 2. Germline V gives CDR1 LGHNT, CDR2 FRNRAP. Here the CDR3 reads CASGLVLAGYTDTQYF. Here the CDR3 DNA reads TGTGCTAGTGGTTTGGTACTAGCGGGATACACAGATACGCAGTATTTT. The full variable domain, with the rest looked up from reference TRBV12-5 and TRBJ2-3, is DARVTQTPRHKVTEMGQEVTMRCQPILGHNTVFWYRQTMMQGLELLAYFRNRAPLDDSGMPKDRFSAEMPDATLATLKIQPSEPRDSAVYFCASGLVLAGYTDTQYFGPGTRLTVL.

The genes are TRBV18 and TRBJ2-7, with 8 bases matching TRBD1. There are 14 residues in the CDR3. The V segment lost 6 bases and the J segment 6 bases; nucleotides outside the gene matches: 10. Germline CDR1 KGHSH, CDR2 LQKENI. CDR3 bases: TGTGCCAGCTCCCCCGACGGACAGGGTGCCGAGCAGTACTTC. This gives the protein CASSPDGQGAEQYF.

The chain links TRBV18 to TRBJ1-2, with unresolved D. This CDR3 region has 14 residues. Germline V gene lookup returns CDR1 KGHSH and CDR2 LQKENI. V lost 3 bases and J 3 bases, leaving 11 bases between the germline ends. Here the CDR3 DNA reads TGTGCCAGCTCACCCCAGCTTGGGGACTATGGCTACACCTTC. Protein sequence: CASSPQLGDYGYTF.

This chain joins TRBV5-1 and TRBJ2-1, with D maybe TRBD1 (6 bases). The V end lost 4 bases, the J end lost 8 bases, and 13 bases lay between the germline ends. Germline CDR1 and CDR2: SGHRS and YFSETQ. The CDR3 is 13 residues long. The CDR3 DNA is TGCGCCAGCAGCACAGGGTCGTGGGATGAGCAGTTCTTC. Protein sequence: CASSTGSWDEQFF.

The chain is built from TRBV24-1 and TRBJ2-3; TRBD2 aligns across 7 bases. The CDR3 extends over 15 amino acids. The trim removed 4 bases at V and 2 bases at J, leaving 5 bases unmatched. Per the germline V gene, CDR1 is KGHDR and CDR2 is SFDVKD. CDR3 protein: CATSDRGSTTDTQYF. CDR3 DNA sequence: TGTGCCACCAGTGACCGCGGGAGTACCACAGATACGCAGTATTTT.

This clonotype was seen only once. The chain uses TRBV20-1 and TRBJ1-4; D remains ambiguous. V was shortened by 6 bases and J by 5 bases, with 10 bases between the two germline ends. Germline V gives CDR1 DFQATT, CDR2 SNEGSKA (reference sequence). The CDR3 runs 12 residues. The CDR3 DNA reads as TGCAGTGCGAGAACTTCCAATGAAAAACTGTTTTTT. Its protein product is CSARTSNEKLFF.

The sample holds a few counts of this clonotype. The genes are TRBV4-2 and TRBJ1-1; 9 bases are a match to TRBD1. Germline lookup yields CDR1 LGHNA and CDR2 YNFKEQ. V was pared by 0 bases and J by 8 bases, with 7 bases of the junction left unmatched. The CDR3 loop spans 15 amino acids. This CDR3 is CASSQDIDTGGEAFF. In DNA, the CDR3 is TGTGCCAGCAGCCAAGACATCGATACAGGGGGCGAAGCTTTCTTT.

This clonotype has more than one count but fewer than ten. The chain couples TRBV2 to TRBJ2-4; no firm D call. Near its end, the DNA agrees better with TRBJ2-7, so the J call may be wrong. This CDR3 is built from 11 residues. Germline CDR1 reads SNHLY; CDR2 reads FYNNEI. CDR3: CASSEVTEQYF. DNA for the CDR3: TGTGCCAGCAGTGAAGTCACCGAGCAGTACTTC.

This CDR3 reads CASSLWGGQYNEQFF. For the CDR3, the DNA is TGTGCCAGCAGCTTATGGGGGGGGCAATACAATGAGCAGTTCTTC. This chain uses TRBV7-2 with TRBJ2-1, with D tentatively TRBD2 (7 bases). The CDR3 sequence is 15 residues long. Trimming shortened V by 2 bases and J by 4 bases, and 12 bases separated the two germline ends. CDR1 SGHTA and CDR2 FQGNSA come from the germline V gene.

The chain combines TRBV20-1 with TRBJ2-3; D perhaps matches TRBD2 (7 bases). The CDR3 is 14 amino acids. V gave up 0 bases and J gave up 6 bases, with 13 bases separating them. The germline gives CDR1 DFQATT, CDR2 SNEGSKA (reference sequence). The CDR3 DNA sequence: TGCAGTGCTAGAGATGGCGGGGGCGCCGATACGCAGTATTTT. Protein product: CSARDGGGADTQYF.

In its sample, this clonotype was seen a few times. This chain connects TRBV20-1 to TRBJ2-1, with 11 bases identical to TRBD2. Germline CDR1 is DFQATT and CDR2 is SNEGSKA (reference sequence). This CDR3 is built from 16 residues. Trimming removed 3 bases from V and 7 bases from J; junction bases left unmatched: 11. This CDR3 is CSARRALAGGWNEQFF. CDR3 DNA sequence: TGCAGTGCTAGGCGGGCGTTAGCGGGAGGGTGGAATGAGCAGTTCTTC.

This clonotype was detected a few times. The chain combines TRBV7-2 with TRBJ2-3; perhaps TRBD1 as D (5 bases). CDR1 SGHTA and CDR2 FQGNSA come from the germline V gene. Trimming took off 11 bases at V and 2 bases at J, with 23 bases between the two ends. The CDR3 runs to 16 residues. The CDR3 region has the DNA TGTGCCCTCCGAAATGTGGGGCGCCCTACCACAGATACGCAGTATTTT. This sequence encodes CALRNVGRPTTDTQYF.

This chain uses TRBV30 with TRBJ2-4; TRBD2 matches at 7 bases. The J call may be faulty, since TRBJ2-7 better matches the DNA end. This CDR3 has 15 residues. Germline V lookup: CDR1 GTSNPN, CDR2 SVGIG (reference sequence). The CDR3 sequence is CAWSAAGSGNDEQYF. CDR3 in DNA: TGTGCCTGGAGTGCAGCGGGGAGCGGGAACGACGAGCAGTACTTC.

The chain recombines TRBV29-1 with TRBJ2-1, with 7 bases that match TRBD2. This CDR3 contains 14 residues. Trimming at V came to 4 bases and at J to 5 bases, leaving 8 bases not matched to a gene. CDR1 is SQVTM and CDR2 is ANQGSEA in the germline V gene. The DNA for the CDR3 is TGCAGCGTTGCGGGGAGGGGCAGCAACAATGAGCAGTTCTTC. As protein: CSVAGRGSNNEQFF.

The rearrangement links TRBV14 to TRBJ1-2; 8 positions match TRBD1. The V gene's germline CDR1 is SGHDN and CDR2 FVKESK. The CDR3 runs to 15 residues. The V and J ends lost 1 base and 6 bases, in that order; junction bases with no gene match: 7. Here the CDR3 DNA reads TGTGCCAGCAGCCAAGTACCAGGGGGCATGAATGGCTACACCTTC. This codes for CASSQVPGGMNGYTF.

About this clonotype: In this CDR3 the conserved last residue, phenylalanine or tryptophan, is missing, so a read error is likely. The chain joins TRBV4-2 to TRBJ2-1; D unclear. V lost 2 bases and J lost 6, with 11 bases in between. The CDR3 loop spans 14 amino acids. Germline V lookup: CDR1 LGHNA, CDR2 YNFKEQ. CDR3 nucleotide sequence: TGTGCCAGCAGCCAAAGCTGGTCGGGCAATGAGCAGTTCGTC. This sequence encodes CASSQSWSGNEQFV.

This clonotype was found a few times. The chain employs TRBV12-3 or TRBV12-4 and TRBJ2-5; tentatively, D is TRBD1 or TRBD2 (5 bases each). The CDR3 length is 13 residues. The V and J ends lost 4 bases and 7 bases respectively, with 13 bases between them. Written as DNA, the CDR3 is TGTGCCAGCAGTTGGGGGACGGCACCGACCCAGTACTTC. It yields the protein CASSWGTAPTQYF.

The chain employs TRBV7-9 and TRBJ2-5; D gene ambiguous. Trimming cost V 5 bases and J 2 bases, with 12 bases left between them. Germline CDR1 is SEHNR and CDR2 is FQNEAQ (reference sequence). The CDR3 contains 14 residues. The CDR3 nucleotides read TGTGCCAGCAGCAAACCGGCCCCTCAAGAGACCCAGTACTTC. This translates into CASSKPAPQETQYF.

This clonotype has only a few counts. The chain combines TRBV14 with TRBJ2-3; tentative D call: TRBD1 (5 bases). Per germline, CDR1 SGHDN and CDR2 FVKESK. The CDR3 spans 17 residues. The V end lost 4 bases, the J end lost 1 base, and 18 bases lay between the germline ends. CDR3 sequence (DNA): TGTGCCAGCAGCCCCCACCTGACAGTGCCCCGCACAGATACGCAGTATTTT. Its protein product is CASSPHLTVPRTDTQYF.

At least ten counts were recorded for this clonotype. The chain combines TRBV6-6 with TRBJ1-1; D perhaps matches TRBD1 (6 bases). Germline V CDR1 and CDR2: MNHNY, SVGAGI (reference sequence). The CDR3 is 13 residues long. Trimming pared 9 bases from V and 4 bases from J, leaving 15 bases between. The CDR3 protein is CASSPGAVTEAFF. In DNA form, the CDR3 reads TGTGCCAGTTCCCCAGGGGCGGTCACTGAAGCTTTCTTT.

Only a few counts were recorded for this clonotype. This CDR3 is CSARDWRTNEQYF. The CDR3 region has the DNA TGCAGTGCTAGAGATTGGCGGACCAACGAGCAGTACTTC. The gene calls are TRBV20-1 and TRBJ2-7; D is uncertain. V was clipped by 0 bases and J by 5 bases, with 11 bases between them. This CDR3 region has 13 residues. Looked up from germline, CDR1 is DFQATT and CDR2 is SNEGSKA (reference sequence).

The CDR3 DNA reads as TGCAGTGCTGATCCGGAGCGGGAGGGGCACAATGAGCAGTTCTTC. Protein product: CSADPEREGHNEQFF. V usage is TRBV20-1 and J usage is TRBJ2-1, with TRBD2 matching over 10 bases. Germline-derived CDR1 and CDR2 are DFQATT and SNEGSKA (reference sequence). This CDR3 region has 15 residues. The junction had 9 bases not matched to a gene; V was cut back by 5 bases and J by 5 bases.

The genes are TRBV6-2 or TRBV6-3 and TRBJ2-5, with D unclear. V dropped 1 base and J dropped 1 base, with 16 bases sitting between them. This CDR3 contains 17 residues. In germline, CDR1 is MNHEY, CDR2 SVGEGT. Here the CDR3 DNA reads TGTGCCAGCAGTTACTACGGAAGGGCCCATATCCAAGAGACCCAGTACTTC. Translating it yields CASSYYGRAHIQETQYF.

The rearrangement joins TRBV7-2 to TRBJ1-5; D is ambiguous. Germline V gene data show CDR1 as SGHTA and CDR2 as FQGNSA. Trimming cost V 4 bases and J 7 bases, with 11 bases left between them. CDR3 length: 13 residues. In DNA form, the CDR3 reads TGTGCCAGCAGCTCGCAAATAGAGCAGCCCCAGCATTTT. Amino acids: CASSSQIEQPQHF.

The gene calls are TRBV7-8 and TRBJ2-7; 9 bases fit TRBD1. Germline V CDR1 and CDR2: SGHVS, FQNEAQ. The CDR3 runs 16 residues. After removal of 1 base from V and 2 bases from J, the junction contained 6 bases not matched to a gene. CDR3 DNA: TGTGCCAGCAGCTTAGAGGGGAGACAGGGGGCCTACGAGCAGTACTTC. It specifies CASSLEGRQGAYEQYF.

This chain links TRBV12-3 or TRBV12-4 with TRBJ2-5; 8 nucleotides agree with TRBD1. With the DNA end fitting TRBJ2-7 better, the J assignment may be wrong. The CDR3 sequence is 14 residues long. Written as DNA, the CDR3 is TGTGCCAGCAGCCCGGGACAGGCACTCTACGAGCAGTACTTC. Translation: CASSPGQALYEQYF.

The V gene is TRBV28, the J gene TRBJ2-1; D is perhaps TRBD2 (5 bases). The germline V gene encodes CDR1 MDHEN and CDR2 SYDVKM. The V end was cut by 1 base, the J end by 9 bases, with 10 bases between. The CDR3 loop spans 13 amino acids. The CDR3 DNA is TGTGCCAGCAGTTTATACCCGGCGGGTGAGCAGTTCTTC. Encoded protein: CASSLYPAGEQFF.

In this sample, this clonotype turned up a few times. The rearrangement uses TRBV25-1 and TRBJ2-4, with 11 bases lining up with TRBD1. With the DNA end fitting TRBJ2-7 better, the J assignment may be wrong. Looked up from germline, CDR1 is MGHDK and CDR2 is SYGVNS. The CDR3 sequence is 13 residues long. CDR3 sequence (DNA): TGTGCCAGCGGAGGACAGGGGGCCCACGAGCAGTACTTC. Amino acids: CASGGQGAHEQYF.

The gene calls are TRBV3-1 and TRBJ2-3; TRBD2 matches at 9 bases. Germline V CDR1 and CDR2: LGHDT, YNNKEL (reference sequence). The V gene end was trimmed by 2 bases and the J gene end by 6 bases; junction bases not matched to a gene: 6. The CDR3 sequence is 15 residues long. In DNA form, the CDR3 reads TGTGCCAGCAGCCAATGGCTAGCGGGATGGGATACGCAGTATTTT. This codes for CASSQWLAGWDTQYF.

Only one count was recorded for this clonotype. The V call is TRBV29-1, the J call TRBJ2-7, with 7 bases that match TRBD2. Germline V CDR1 and CDR2: SQVTM, ANQGSEA. V lost 1 base to trimming and J lost 7 bases; unmatched junction nucleotides: 13. CDR3 length: 15 amino acids. The CDR3 sequence: CSVEGGGCGISEQYF. The CDR3 DNA reads TGCAGCGTTGAAGGCGGGGGTTGTGGGATCAGTGAGCAGTACTTC.